What follows are 20 T cell receptor beta chains derived from one specimen sequenced in a study of cytomegalovirus exposure and HLA in healthy donors. Clones were sequenced by immunoSEQ multiplex PCR, and TCRdb holds only the in-frame ones, with some missing. This table has around 120,000 clones, roughly 88% appearing once. The sequenced material came from PBMCs. The receptors here all came from a man younger than 35 in good health and CMV-seronegative.

This clone was seen only a few times. The V and J genes are TRBV30 and TRBJ1-6, with 9 bases fitting TRBD1. Germline V gives CDR1 GTSNPN, CDR2 SVGIG (reference sequence). The V gene end was trimmed by 1 base and the J gene end by 7 bases; junction bases not matched to a gene: 5. This CDR3 contains 15 residues. CDR3 region: CAWSGDRDGNSPLHF. The CDR3 coding sequence is TGTGCCTGGAGTGGGGACAGGGACGGCAATTCACCCCTCCACTTT.

This clone was picked up one time. The V and J genes are TRBV7-9 and TRBJ2-3; a possible D gene is TRBD2 (5 bases). Germline V CDR1 and CDR2: SEHNR, FQNEAQ (reference sequence). Trimming shortened V by 3 bases and J by 3 bases, and 10 bases separated the two germline ends. The CDR3 has 14 residues. CDR3 nucleotide sequence: TGTGCCAGCAGCTTGGGAGCAGAAACAGATACGCAGTATTTT. Translation: CASSLGAETDTQYF.

The chain carries TRBV7-9 and TRBJ2-1, with D perhaps matching TRBD1 (5 bases). V was trimmed by 1 base and J by 4 bases, leaving 14 bases between them. CDR3 size: 16 residues. Germline values: CDR1 SEHNR, CDR2 FQNEAQ (reference sequence). The DNA for the CDR3 is TGTGCCAGCAGCTTAGTTAGGGGTTTGAAGTACAATGAGCAGTTCTTC. This codes for CASSLVRGLKYNEQFF.

This clone came up a few times. The rearrangement joins TRBV25-1 to TRBJ2-7; 11 nucleotides match TRBD2. CDR1 and CDR2 from the germline V gene are MGHDK and SYGVNS. The length of the CDR3 is 16 residues. V gave up 4 bases and J gave up 7 bases; unmatched junction bases: 12. The CDR3 DNA is TGTGCCAGCAGTGGCAATAGCGGGAGGGCCTCTCGGGAGCAGTACTTC. Translating gives CASSGNSGRASREQYF.

The genes are TRBV7-9 and TRBJ2-2, with 12 bases matching TRBD2. Germline V lookup: CDR1 SEHNR, CDR2 FQNEAQ (reference sequence). The V gene end was trimmed by 6 bases and the J gene end by 6 bases; junction bases not matched to a gene: 8. The CDR3 is made up of 16 amino acids. The CDR3 loop reads CASRTLTSGSAGELFF. The CDR3 DNA reads as TGTGCCAGCAGAACTCTGACTAGCGGGAGCGCCGGGGAGCTGTTTTTT.

This clone was seen a handful of times. The chain joins TRBV5-4 to TRBJ2-1; 11 bases agree with TRBD2. The V gene end was trimmed by 4 bases and the J gene end by 2 bases; junction bases not matched to a gene: 5. This CDR3 is 16 amino acids long. Germline V gene sequence: CDR1 SGHNT, CDR2 YYREEE (reference sequence). In nucleotides, the CDR3 is TGTGCCAGCAGCAGCGGGACTAGCGGAACCTACAATGAGCAGTTCTTC. Translated, it gives CASSSGTSGTYNEQFF.

This chain uses TRBV7-2 with TRBJ2-7, with 11 nucleotides matching TRBD2. CDR1 is SGHTA and CDR2 is FQGNSA in the germline V gene. The J segment lost 9 bases and the V segment lost 0 bases, leaving 4 bases of the junction unmatched. CDR3 length equals 14 residues. As DNA, the CDR3 is TGTGCCAGCAGCTTAGCAAGCCTAGCGGGAGGGCAGTACTTC. This sequence encodes CASSLASLAGGQYF.

The chain uses TRBV9 and TRBJ1-2; no firm D call. The CDR3 runs to 13 residues. In germline, CDR1 is SGDLS, CDR2 YYNGEE. Trimming shortened V by 5 bases and J by 1 base, and 9 bases separated the two germline ends. The CDR3 protein is CASRKENNYGYTF. The CDR3 nucleotides read TGTGCCAGCAGGAAGGAGAATAACTATGGCTACACCTTC.

The chain carries TRBV5-1 and TRBJ2-5; 11 bases align to TRBD2. The CDR3 covers 15 residues. J gave up 5 bases and V 2 bases, and 5 bases lay outside the gene matches. Germline-derived CDR1 and CDR2 are SGHRS and YFSETQ. CDR3 region: CASSFSGGALETQYF. The CDR3 DNA is TGCGCCAGCAGCTTTAGCGGGGGGGCCCTGGAGACCCAGTACTTC.

The rearrangement joins TRBV6-5 to TRBJ2-3; D is uncertain. Germline V gives CDR1 MNHEY, CDR2 SVGAGI. The ends were cut back, 5 bases at V and 4 bases at J, with 10 bases in the middle. The CDR3 sequence is 13 residues long. Here the CDR3 DNA reads TGTGCCAGCAGTGTAAGCTCCCCAGATACGCAGTATTTT. As protein: CASSVSSPDTQYF.

This clone appeared once. The genes are TRBV19 and TRBJ1-1; possibly TRBD1 for D (5 bases). The CDR3 runs to 13 residues. Germline values: CDR1 LNHDA, CDR2 SQIVND (reference sequence). Trimming took 3 bases from V and 3 from J, leaving 8 bases between them. DNA of the CDR3: TGTGCCAGTAGTATGAAAGGGGACACTGAAGCTTTCTTT. It encodes CASSMKGDTEAFF.

V is TRBV5-4 and J is TRBJ2-1, with 8 nucleotides matching TRBD2. CDR1 is SGHNT and CDR2 is YYREEE in the germline V gene (reference sequence). The CDR3 covers 16 residues. Losses at the gene ends were 0 bases for V and 1 base for J; bases not matched to a gene: 3. The CDR3 nucleotides read TGTGCCAGCAGCTTGGCTAGCGGGTCTTCCTACAATGAGCAGTTCTTC. As protein: CASSLASGSSYNEQFF.

The chain joins TRBV5-1 to TRBJ2-6; D remains ambiguous. V was clipped by 2 bases and J by 3 bases, with 6 bases between them. The CDR3 is made up of 14 amino acids. Germline assignment: CDR1 SGHRS and CDR2 YFSETQ. CDR3 region: CASSFPGGANVLTF. CDR3 in DNA: TGCGCCAGCAGCTTTCCGGGTGGGGCCAACGTCCTGACTTTC. The whole variable domain, remainder taken from reference TRBV5-1 and TRBJ2-6, is KAGVTQTPRYLIKTRGQQVTLSCSPISGHRSVSWYQQTPGQGLQFLFEYFSETQRNKGNFPGRFSGRQFSNSRSEMNVSTLELGDSALYLCASSFPGGANVLTFGAGSRLTVL.

V gene TRBV11-2 combines with J gene TRBJ1-3; D is possibly TRBD1 (5 bases). CDR1 and CDR2 (germline): SGHAT, FQNNGV. The germline V and J ends were trimmed by 1 base and 4 bases, with 8 bases remaining between them. The CDR3 consists of 14 residues. CDR3 sequence reads: CASSLVGGGNTIYF. The CDR3 DNA reads as TGTGCCAGCAGCTTAGTTGGGGGGGGAAACACCATATATTTT. Full variable domain (missing parts from reference TRBV11-2 and TRBJ1-3): EAGVAQSPRYKIIEKRQSVAFWCNPISGHATLYWYQQILGQGPKLLIQFQNNGVVDDSQLPKDRFSAERLKGVDSTLKIQPAKLEDSAVYLCASSLVGGGNTIYFGEGSWLTVV.

The chain links TRBV6-6 to TRBJ2-7; 7 bases match TRBD2. CDR3 length: 14 amino acids. Germline CDR1 and CDR2: MNHNY and SVGAGI (reference sequence). The ends lost 5 bases at V and 2 bases at J; junction bases unmatched: 6. This CDR3 reads CASSRVSGTYEQYF. Here the CDR3 DNA reads TGTGCCAGCAGTAGAGTGAGCGGGACCTACGAGCAGTACTTC.

The CDR3 sequence: CASSRGTPTGTNEKLFF. DNA for the CDR3: TGTGCCAGCTCACGAGGGACACCAACCGGAACTAATGAAAAACTGTTTTTT. The chain carries TRBV18 and TRBJ1-4; D possibly corresponds to TRBD1 (6 bases). Germline lookup yields CDR1 KGHSH and CDR2 LQKENI. The CDR3 loop spans 17 amino acids. V was pared by 4 bases and J by 1 base, with 16 bases between.

This chain links TRBV29-1 with TRBJ2-1; 7 bases agree with TRBD2. The CDR3 contains 14 residues. V lost 4 bases and J lost 3; bases outside the gene matches: 6. CDR1 and CDR2 (germline): SQVTM, ANQGSEA. The CDR3 loop reads CSVVLLADYNEQFF. Here the CDR3 DNA reads TGCAGCGTTGTACTCCTAGCGGACTACAATGAGCAGTTCTTC.

This sequence joins TRBV2 and TRBJ2-3; D ambiguous. V dropped 6 bases and J dropped 2 bases, with 9 bases sitting between them. Germline loops: CDR1 SNHLY, CDR2 FYNNEI. The CDR3 covers 13 residues. CDR3 protein: CASRERVTDTQYF. The CDR3 nucleotides are TGTGCCAGCAGGGAGCGAGTCACAGATACGCAGTATTTT.

The rearrangement uses TRBV4-1 and TRBJ1-5, with 9 bases matching TRBD1. The V gene end was trimmed by 4 bases and the J gene end by 1 base; junction bases not matched to a gene: 2. The CDR3 extends over 15 amino acids. Germline V CDR1 and CDR2: MGHRA, YSYEKL. The CDR3 sequence is CASSPDRGSNQPQHF. For the CDR3, the DNA is TGCGCCAGCAGCCCAGACAGGGGGAGCAATCAGCCCCAGCATTTT.

This clone has just one count. This chain connects TRBV6-5 to TRBJ2-2; 7 positions match TRBD1. CDR1 and CDR2 (germline): MNHEY, SVGAGI. This CDR3 is 14 amino acids long. J was trimmed by 8 bases and V by 5 bases; bases with no gene match: 8. Here the CDR3 reads CASSQRTGSGELFF. The CDR3 DNA follows: TGTGCCAGCAGTCAACGGACAGGATCGGGGGAGCTGTTTTTT.